These 5 T cell receptor beta chains originate from one sample sequenced in a study of follicular helper T cells after annual influenza vaccination. The data were produced by immunoSEQ multiplex PCR, yet TCRdb's version contains in-frame clones alone and is incomplete. The sample has 9,000 to 13,000 clones; 65% to 80% are singletons. The source material was CXCR5- memory CD4+ T cells sorted from blood, sampled 6 weeks after influenza vaccination. These receptors were collected from an adult who received the influenza vaccine.

This clone turned up a few times. CDR3 DNA: TGCGCCAGCAGCTCCCCGGACAGTAACTATGGCTACACCTTC. Translation gives CASSSPDSNYGYTF. V gene TRBV5-1 combines with J gene TRBJ1-2; possible D gene TRBD1, 6 bases. Trimming stripped 3 bases from V and 1 base from J, with 10 bases between. This CDR3 spans 14 amino acids. Per germline, CDR1 SGHRS and CDR2 YFSETQ.

Only one count was recorded for this clone. J is TRBJ2-7 and V is TRBV7-9; D possibly uses TRBD1 or TRBD2 (5 bases each). Between the trimmed V and J ends, which lost 5 bases and 0 bases, there was a span of 14 bases. Germline CDR1 and CDR2: SEHNR and FQNEAQ (reference sequence). This CDR3 has 15 residues. The DNA for the CDR3 is TGTGCCAGCAGCCCGCTGGGGGAAAGCTCCTACGAGCAGTACTTC. Translation gives CASSPLGESSYEQYF.

The chain carries TRBV6-6 and TRBJ2-6; no clear D. Per the germline V gene, CDR1 is MNHNY and CDR2 is SVGAGI (reference sequence). The CDR3 contains 13 residues. Trimming took 0 bases from V and 3 from J, leaving 0 bases between them. CDR3 residues: CASSYSGANVLTF. The CDR3 DNA reads TGTGCCAGCAGTTACTCTGGGGCCAACGTCCTGACTTTC.

This clone is a singleton in its sample. The rearrangement uses TRBV7-2 and TRBJ1-5; TRBD1 aligns across 7 bases. Trimming took 1 base from V and 7 from J; bases not matched to a gene: 4. Germline assignment: CDR1 SGHTA and CDR2 FQGNSA. The CDR3 is 14 residues long. This CDR3 reads CASSLEGARQPQHF. In DNA, the CDR3 is TGTGCCAGCAGCTTAGAGGGGGCGCGCCAGCCCCAGCATTTT.

This clone has a single count. The rearrangement uses TRBV5-1 and TRBJ2-1; D might be TRBD2 (7 bases). This CDR3 is 16 amino acids long. Germline CDR1 reads SGHRS; CDR2 reads YFSETQ. Trimming took 0 bases from V and 2 from J, leaving 12 bases between them. In DNA form, the CDR3 reads TGCGCCAGCAGCTTGGGTGGGGGGGCGGCCTACAATGAGCAGTTCTTC. Translated, it gives CASSLGGGAAYNEQFF.